This T cell receptor beta chain was identified in a study of shared clonotypes between healthy human individuals. Profiled with immunoSEQ multiplex PCR; TCRdb holds only in-frame clones, not every one. The table lists more than 1.2 million clones, approximately 98.5% of them singletons, with approximately 0.38% in the top ten. Germline CDR1 and CDR2: SEHNR and FQNEAQ (reference sequence). CDR3 length equals 15 residues. V was trimmed by 1 base and J by 1 base, leaving 11 bases between them. Sample: naive CD4+ T cells sorted from blood. Subset meaning: CD45RA+ positively selected. J is TRBJ2-7 and V is TRBV7-9; D perhaps matches TRBD2 (6 bases). The sequence came from a man aged 25-40 years in good health. The DNA of the CDR3 is TGTGCCAGCAGCTTAGAGGGAGGTCTATCCTACGAGCAGTACTTC. The encoded protein is CASSLEGGLSYEQYF.